This is a list of T cell receptor beta chains from one sample in a study of long-term antiretroviral therapy in people with HIV. Data came from immunoSEQ multiplex PCR; TCRdb stores just in-frame clones and leaves some out. The sample consists of about 20,000 clones, over 80% of them appearing once. The sample here was unsorted PBMCs, taken 1.2 years after starting antiretroviral therapy. The receptor set was obtained from a woman between 40 and 55 years old with HIV. CDR3s include the opening cysteine and the closing phenylalanine or tryptophan. The D gene is left open where the match is weak. Some rows mark clone size as missing; the rest say once, few, many or name a class of expanded clone.

D gene: .
J gene: TRBJ2-1
V gene: TRBV27
clone size: .
CDR3 protein: CASSFLTGDEQFF
CDR3 DNA: TGTGCCAGCAGTTTCCTCACCGGGGATGAGCAGTTCTTC

D gene: TRBD2
J gene: TRBJ2-4
V gene: TRBV6-6
clone size: .
CDR3 protein: CASGGRGSKNIQYF
CDR3 DNA: TGTGCCAGCGGCGGGAGAGGTTCCAAAAACATTCAGTACTTC

D gene: TRBD2
J gene: TRBJ2-2
V gene: TRBV5-4
clone size: .
CDR3 protein: CASSSLAGGIANTGELFF
CDR3 DNA: TGTGCCAGCAGCAGTTTAGCGGGAGGGATTGCGAACACCGGGGAGCTGTTTTTT

D gene: .
J gene: TRBJ2-2
V gene: TRBV27
clone size: .
CDR3 protein: CASSSNHLWAFGELFF
CDR3 DNA: TGTGCCAGCAGTTCGAACCACCTTTGGGCTTTCGGGGAGCTGTTTTTT

D gene: .
J gene: TRBJ2-2
V gene: TRBV9
clone size: .
CDR3 protein: CASSGSRGWAGELFF
CDR3 DNA: TGTGCCAGCAGCGGGTCCAGGGGCTGGGCCGGGGAGCTGTTTTTT

D gene: TRBD2
J gene: TRBJ2-1
V gene: TRBV7-8
clone size: .
CDR3 protein: CASSQSGRVFGEQFF
CDR3 DNA: TGTGCCAGCAGCCAGAGCGGGAGGGTTTTTGGGGAGCAGTTCTTC

D gene: .
J gene: TRBJ2-7
V gene: TRBV9
clone size: .
CDR3 protein: CASSVGGEGEQYF
CDR3 DNA: TGTGCCAGCAGCGTAGGGGGGGAAGGGGAGCAGTACTTC

D gene: TRBD1
J gene: TRBJ1-1
V gene: TRBV4-1
clone size: .
CDR3 protein: CASSTGTGQTEAFF
CDR3 DNA: TGCGCCAGCAGCACCGGGACAGGGCAGACTGAAGCTTTCTTT

D gene: TRBD1
J gene: TRBJ2-7
V gene: TRBV25-1
clone size: few
CDR3 protein: CASSELTGGQGYEQYF
CDR3 DNA: TGTGCCAGCAGTGAATTAACGGGCGGACAGGGATACGAGCAGTACTTC

D gene: .
J gene: TRBJ1-5
V gene: TRBV28
clone size: .
CDR3 protein: CAVRGVNQPQHF
CDR3 DNA: TGTGCCGTCCGGGGGGTTAATCAGCCCCAGCATTTT

D gene: TRBD2
J gene: TRBJ2-1
V gene: TRBV6-1
clone size: .
CDR3 protein: CASSERPLAGGPSYNEQFF
CDR3 DNA: TGTGCCAGCAGTGAAAGACCACTAGCGGGAGGGCCGTCCTACAATGAGCAGTTCTTC

D gene: TRBD2
J gene: TRBJ2-1
V gene: TRBV2
clone size: .
CDR3 protein: CASWASGRDNEQFF
CDR3 DNA: TGTGCCAGCTGGGCTAGCGGGAGGGACAATGAGCAGTTCTTC

D gene: .
J gene: TRBJ2-5
V gene: TRBV10-3
clone size: .
CDR3 protein: CAISPMLDETQYF
CDR3 DNA: TGTGCCATCAGTCCGATGCTAGATGAGACCCAGTACTTC

D gene: .
J gene: TRBJ2-3
V gene: TRBV7-9
clone size: .
CDR3 protein: CASTLRTDTQYF
CDR3 DNA: TGTGCCAGCACACTTCGCACAGATACGCAGTATTTT

D gene: .
J gene: TRBJ1-2
V gene: TRBV5-8
clone size: .
CDR3 protein: CASRLPGSSWGGYTF
CDR3 DNA: TGTGCCAGCAGGCTCCCTGGGTCTTCTTGGGGTGGCTACACCTTC

D gene: TRBD2
J gene: TRBJ2-1
V gene: TRBV10-3
clone size: .
CDR3 protein: CAISERGWGIAGEGNEQFF
CDR3 DNA: TGTGCCATCAGTGAGAGGGGATGGGGTATAGCGGGAGAAGGGAATGAGCAGTTCTTC

D gene: TRBD2
J gene: TRBJ2-7
V gene: TRBV6-1
clone size: .
CDR3 protein: CASMREREGTYEQYF
CDR3 DNA: TGTGCCAGCATGAGGGAGCGGGAGGGCACCTACGAGCAGTACTTC

D gene: .
J gene: TRBJ2-1
V gene: TRBV11-2
clone size: .
CDR3 protein: CASSLSARLYYNEQFF
CDR3 DNA: TGTGCCAGCAGCTTATCGGCGCGGCTGTACTACAATGAGCAGTTCTTC

D gene: .
J gene: TRBJ2-3
V gene: TRBV19
clone size: .
CDR3 protein: CASRIGGTDTQYF
CDR3 DNA: TGTGCCAGTAGAATAGGCGGCACAGATACGCAGTATTTT

D gene: .
J gene: TRBJ2-3
V gene: TRBV6-5
clone size: .
CDR3 protein: CASSYSMASTDTQYF
CDR3 DNA: TGTGCCAGCAGTTACTCGATGGCGAGCACAGATACGCAGTATTTT

D gene: TRBD1
J gene: TRBJ1-4
V gene: TRBV29-1
clone size: .
CDR3 protein: CSVGPGQGNEKLFF
CDR3 DNA: TGCAGCGTTGGGCCGGGACAGGGGAATGAAAAACTGTTTTTT

D gene: .
J gene: TRBJ2-3
V gene: TRBV5-8
clone size: .
CDR3 protein: CASSLLGQLDTQYF
CDR3 DNA: TGTGCCAGCAGCTTGTTAGGGCAATTAGATACGCAGTATTTT

D gene: .
J gene: TRBJ1-1
V gene: TRBV6-5
clone size: .
CDR3 protein: CASMRGSEAFF
CDR3 DNA: TGTGCCAGCATGAGGGGCAGTGAAGCTTTCTTT

D gene: .
J gene: TRBJ2-7
V gene: TRBV5-1
clone size: .
CDR3 protein: CASSLIYRENEQYF
CDR3 DNA: TGCGCCAGCAGCTTGATTTACAGGGAAAACGAGCAGTACTTC

D gene: .
J gene: TRBJ2-1
V gene: TRBV5-1
clone size: once
CDR3 protein: CASKKTGVEDEQFF
CDR3 DNA: TGCGCCAGCAAGAAAACGGGAGTCGAAGATGAGCAGTTCTTC

D gene: TRBD1
J gene: TRBJ1-2
V gene: TRBV7-8
clone size: few
CDR3 protein: CASSPDGQAPNYGYTF
CDR3 DNA: TGTGCCAGCAGCCCCGATGGACAGGCTCCTAACTATGGCTACACCTTC

D gene: .
J gene: TRBJ1-5
V gene: TRBV6-1
clone size: .
CDR3 protein: CARYRQESGQPQHF
CDR3 DNA: TGTGCCAGATATAGACAGGAGTCAGGTCAGCCCCAGCATTTT

D gene: TRBD2
J gene: TRBJ2-7
V gene: TRBV5-1
clone size: .
CDR3 protein: CASRAELAGDRFEQYF
CDR3 DNA: TGCGCCAGCAGGGCTGAACTAGCGGGAGATCGATTCGAGCAGTACTTC

D gene: .
J gene: TRBJ1-2
V gene: TRBV14
clone size: few
CDR3 protein: CASSQQVNYGYTF
CDR3 DNA: TGTGCCAGCAGCCAACAGGTGAACTATGGCTACACCTTC

D gene: .
J gene: TRBJ2-2
V gene: TRBV7-9
clone size: .
CDR3 protein: CASSPTPGVNTGELFF
CDR3 DNA: TGTGCCAGCAGCCCCACGCCGGGAGTGAACACCGGGGAGCTGTTTTTT

D gene: .
J gene: TRBJ1-2
V gene: TRBV7-8
clone size: .
CDR3 protein: CASSLATRGGNYGYTF
CDR3 DNA: TGTGCCAGCAGCTTAGCGACCCGGGGAGGGAACTATGGCTACACCTTC

D gene: .
J gene: TRBJ2-1
V gene: TRBV18
clone size: .
CDR3 protein: CASSLREGEQFF
CDR3 DNA: TGTGCCAGCTCACTCAGGGAAGGTGAGCAGTTCTTC

D gene: .
J gene: TRBJ2-5
V gene: TRBV19
clone size: once
CDR3 protein: CASSTGETQYF
CDR3 DNA: TGTGCCAGTAGTACAGGGGAGACCCAGTACTTC

D gene: .
J gene: TRBJ2-1
V gene: TRBV6-1
clone size: .
CDR3 protein: CASRYKGESYNEQFF
CDR3 DNA: TGTGCCAGCAGATACAAGGGGGAGAGCTACAATGAGCAGTTCTTC

D gene: TRBD1
J gene: TRBJ2-4
V gene: TRBV5-1
clone size: .
CDR3 protein: CASSSTTGGNGIQYF
CDR3 DNA: TGCGCCAGCAGCTCGACGACAGGGGGGAATGGCATTCAGTACTTC

D gene: TRBD1
J gene: TRBJ1-2
V gene: TRBV18
clone size: .
CDR3 protein: CASSPDRATWGYTF
CDR3 DNA: TGTGCCAGCTCACCCGACAGGGCTACGTGGGGCTACACCTTC

D gene: .
J gene: TRBJ1-5
V gene: TRBV4-2
clone size: .
CDR3 protein: CASSQDRGQPQHF
CDR3 DNA: TGTGCCAGCAGCCAAGATAGGGGTCAGCCCCAGCATTTT

D gene: .
J gene: TRBJ1-3
V gene: TRBV6-1
clone size: .
CDR3 protein: CASNPGAGNTIYF
CDR3 DNA: TGTGCCAGCAACCCAGGGGCTGGAAACACCATATATTTT

D gene: TRBD1
J gene: TRBJ1-3
V gene: TRBV5-6
clone size: once
CDR3 protein: CASSFSRDRDRNTIYF
CDR3 DNA: TGTGCCAGCAGCTTCTCCAGGGACAGGGATAGAAACACCATATATTTT

D gene: .
J gene: TRBJ2-1
V gene: TRBV11-2
clone size: .
CDR3 protein: CASSLNHGNEQFF
CDR3 DNA: TGTGCCAGCAGCTTAAATCATGGCAATGAGCAGTTCTTC

D gene: TRBD2
J gene: TRBJ2-5
V gene: TRBV29-1
clone size: .
CDR3 protein: CSVAQGTRQETQYF
CDR3 DNA: TGCAGCGTTGCACAAGGGACTAGACAAGAGACCCAGTACTTC

D gene: .
J gene: TRBJ1-1
V gene: TRBV2
clone size: .
CDR3 protein: CASSLDSYEAFF
CDR3 DNA: TGTGCCAGCAGCCTGGACAGCTACGAAGCTTTCTTT

D gene: .
J gene: TRBJ2-3
V gene: TRBV5-1
clone size: .
CDR3 protein: CASSLGQGFYTDTQYF
CDR3 DNA: TGCGCCAGCAGCTTGGGGCAGGGATTTTACACAGATACGCAGTATTTT

D gene: TRBD2
J gene: TRBJ2-2
V gene: TRBV9
clone size: .
CDR3 protein: CASSAFSTSGNTGELFF
CDR3 DNA: TGTGCCAGCAGCGCATTCTCGACTAGCGGGAACACCGGGGAGCTGTTTTTT

D gene: .
J gene: TRBJ2-1
V gene: TRBV2
clone size: once
CDR3 protein: CASSRDLSSYNEQFF
CDR3 DNA: TGTGCCAGCAGTAGGGACTTAAGCTCCTACAATGAGCAGTTCTTC

D gene: .
J gene: TRBJ2-3
V gene: TRBV5-6
clone size: .
CDR3 protein: CASGASGETDTQYF
CDR3 DNA: TGTGCCAGCGGAGCTTCAGGGGAAACAGATACGCAGTATTTT

D gene: .
J gene: TRBJ2-5
V gene: TRBV6-1
clone size: .
CDR3 protein: CASSPAYRIETQYF
CDR3 DNA: TGTGCCAGCAGCCCCGCGTACCGTATCGAGACCCAGTACTTC

D gene: .
J gene: TRBJ2-5
V gene: TRBV2
clone size: .
CDR3 protein: CASSSRKTGETQYF
CDR3 DNA: TGTGCCAGCAGTAGCAGGAAAACGGGAGAGACCCAGTACTTC

D gene: .
J gene: TRBJ1-4
V gene: TRBV11-2
clone size: .
CDR3 protein: CASSLVHRDGCEKLFF
CDR3 DNA: TGTGCCAGCAGCTTAGTCCACAGGGACGGTTGTGAAAAACTGTTTTTT

D gene: TRBD1
J gene: TRBJ2-2
V gene: TRBV27
clone size: .
CDR3 protein: CASSAGQGFGELFF
CDR3 DNA: TGTGCCAGCAGTGCGGGACAGGGGTTCGGGGAGCTGTTTTTT